This TCR beta chain appears in the sequencing data of a study of blood T cell repertoires in COVID-19 (dated by TCRdb to between 2020 and 2021). Regarding the study in general: Samples from collaborators originated in the United States, Italy and Spain and spanned both the acute and convalescent phases of COVID-19. The material from the prospective study consisted of cDNA or gDNA derived from T cells, B-cell-depleted T cells, or PBMCs. Subjects who had been exposed to COVID-19, were actively infected with it, or had recovered from it provided the deeply sampled blood TCRbeta repertoires that made up the dataset. The repertoires were made available in a free public database intended to serve as a resource for research on the immune response to SARS-CoV-2. Samples were obtained from the ongoing ImmuneRACE study (first 160 participants) and from 1,000 to 1,500 subjects provided by 6 global collaborators. Sample metadata almost always included a de-identified subject ID, COVID-19 status, age in years and sex. Where available, HLA class I and class II types were obtained from metadata supplied by the sample provider rather than from assay-based typing.

Beyond this particular receptor, the publication reports: Clinical and demographic metadata were provided uncurated, with the amount varying by source and participant.

The immunoSEQ Assay, a bias-controlled multiplex PCR, was used to amplify TCRbeta CDR3 regions from genomic DNA. Regarding the original processing steps: The number of nucleated cells in each sample was estimated by amplification of reference gene primers within the assay. To quantify the absolute abundance of each unique TCRbeta CDR3 rearrangement, sequence reads were collapsed and filtered. Productive Simpson clonality was computed per sample as the square root of Simpson's diversity index over productive rearrangements. The source is immuneACCESS, and TCRdb retained only in-frame sequences with V and J called. Part of the clones is not carried over; for the studies checked, unresolved V genes explain less than half of this, and the remainder is unexplained. The DNA was the basis for D and trimming; V, J and clone size are from that table. The sample table lists 160,000 or so clones, over 75% of them with a count of one. The ten most abundant clones make up 0.95% to 1.5% of the sample.

Participants in the prospective study were aged about 18 to 89 years, lived in under 30 United States geographic areas, and enrolled through a virtual design. Cohort assignment in the prospective study relied on participant-reported clinical history from a screening survey and a study questionnaire. Each participant in the prospective study had whole blood, serum and a nasopharyngeal or oropharyngeal swab collected by mobile phlebotomists. Prospective study participants could optionally give additional blood draws and questionnaires over an approximately two-month period. Before DNA extraction, blood samples from the prospective study were shipped at room temperature or frozen. Concerning this clone itself: Its binding antigen is unknown. One base away there is no much larger clone; base qualities are not given.

The CDR3, cysteine through phenylalanine, is 13 amino acids long. Here the CDR3 DNA is all that survives: 39 bases in frame from base 1. CDR1 and CDR2 (SGHTS, YDEGEE) derive from the germline V gene. The germline V and J ends show losses of 4 bases and 3 bases respectively, and no gene match explains 2 bases of the junction. The chain is assembled from TRBV5-8 and TRBJ1-2; TRBD1 fits 8 bases in the junction. Source material: PBMCs or T cells enriched from blood (not recorded which). This sequence was found in a human donor with acute COVID-19. The donor label of this sample is uncertain. The CDR3 has the sequence CASSQGADYGYTF. The nucleotide sequence reads as follows: TGTGCCAGCAGCCAGGGGGCGGACTATGGCTACACCTTC. The entire variable domain, with the stretches around the CDR3 drawn from the reference TRBV5-8 and TRBJ1-2 proteins, is EAGVTQSPTHLIKTRGQQATLRCSPISGHTSVYWYQQALGLGLQFLLWYDEGEERNRGNFPPRFSGRQFPNYSSELNVNALELEDSALYLCASSQGADYGYTFGSGTRLTVV.